This T cell receptor beta chain was identified in a study of cytomegalovirus exposure and HLA in healthy donors. Study results and limitations: In a later analysis, parvovirus B19, influenza, CMV and Epstein-Barr virus appeared linked to several top co-occurrence clusters. V- and J-gene trimming of TCR beta was linked (in a later analysis) to a missense DCLRE1C variant. Reports indicate that TCR beta sequences accurately predicted the HLA-A and HLA-B alleles of most subjects.

This CDR3 is built from 18 residues. The ends lost 2 bases at V and 3 bases at J; junction bases unmatched: 13. CDR1 MGHDK and CDR2 SYGVNS come from the germline V gene. The sample holds one count of this clone. Its antigen is not known. PCR primers comprised 60 Vbeta and 13 Jbeta primers. Repertoires were generated with immunoSEQ multiplex PCR, while TCRdb's copy carries only in-frame clones and drops some. This sample has fewer than 200,000 clones, with about 80% found just once. This TCR derives from a man aged 25-40 years in good health and CMV-seronegative. Sequenced sample: PBMCs. V and J are TRBV25-1 and TRBJ2-7; TRBD2 aligns across 10 bases. The DNA for the CDR3 is TGTGCCAGCAGTGAACAGGGGCCCGGGACTAGCGCGTTCTACGAGCAGTACTTC. Translated: CASSEQGPGTSAFYEQYF.